This T cell receptor (beta chain) was sequenced in a study of patients and donors after allogeneic stem cell transplantation (dated by TCRdb to 2020 to 2021). About this clonotype: Its cognate antigen has yet to be identified. No much larger clone exists at a distance of one base, and base qualities are not known.

Libraries came from RT-PCR. TCRdb names NextSeq 550 as the instrument used. Through fastp at Q25 and MiXCR, TCRdb rebuilt clones from the public reads, retaining in-frame beta chains. Each record represents a unique CDR3 protein, reported with the most common genes and DNA among its rows. This sample lists about 960,000 distinct CDR3 sequences; roughly 18% were detected once. Of the sample, around 6% is held by the ten largest clones. Material: blood, either unsorted or a sorted T cell fraction (not recorded which). The TCR was taken from a human donor who was either an allogeneic HSCT recipient or a stem cell or donor lymphocyte infusion donor (not recorded which). It is not recorded whose cells these are; they may come from a transplant donor.

CDR3 reads: CASSLDGAGRGARGYTF. The nucleotides are TGCGCCAGCAGCTTGGACGGGGCGGGACGGGGTGCTCGTGGCTACACCTTC. The sequence is built from TRBV5-1 and TRBJ1-2; possibly the D gene is TRBD1, per 5 matching bases. The CDR3 starts with the cysteine, ends with the phenylalanine, and has 17 residues. Solely the CDR3 DNA is kept, with 51 bases framed from the first base. Deletion took 0 bases off V and 7 bases off J, with a span of 22 bases between the germline ends. The germline V gene encodes CDR1 SGHRS and CDR2 YFSETQ.